Below, 25 T cell receptor beta chains from the same sample are listed, as sequenced in a study of blood T cell repertoires in COVID-19. This table comes from immunoSEQ multiplex PCR, and its TCRdb copy is limited to in-frame clones, with some not included. The repertoire holds 150,000 to 200,000 clones, with around 76% as singletons. The sequenced sample consisted of PBMCs or T cells enriched from blood (not recorded which). The receptors derive from a woman between 45 and 60 years old with acute COVID-19.

This clone was seen at least ten times. This chain joins TRBV24-1 and TRBJ2-2; D is perhaps TRBD2 (6 bases). Trimming left V 5 bases short and J 5 bases short, with 26 bases between. Looked up from germline, CDR1 is KGHDR and CDR2 is SFDVKD. The CDR3 length is 19 residues. As DNA, the CDR3 is TGTGCCACCAGTGCGGGAGTACATTCGGTAGCCCACGCTACCGGGGAGCTGTTTTTT. Translation: CATSAGVHSVAHATGELFF.

The chain uses TRBV24-1 and TRBJ2-5; 11 bases agree with TRBD2. This CDR3 comprises 15 residues. J lost 5 bases, V lost 5 bases, and 6 bases had no gene match. Per germline, CDR1 KGHDR and CDR2 SFDVKD. CDR3 nucleotide sequence: TGTGCCACCAGTGGGCTAGCGGGGGGCCTGGAGACCCAGTACTTC. The encoded protein is CATSGLAGGLETQYF.

This clone has a single count. J is TRBJ2-5 and V is TRBV5-1; 8 bases align to TRBD1. Trimming removed 3 bases from V and 1 base from J; junction bases left unmatched: 5. Germline V gene sequence: CDR1 SGHRS, CDR2 YFSETQ. The length of the CDR3 is 15 residues. CDR3 bases: TGCGCCAGCAGCTCGGATCAGGGGGCCCAAGAGACCCAGTACTTC. Translated, it gives CASSSDQGAQETQYF.

The J gene is TRBJ2-2, the V gene TRBV27; TRBD1 might be the D (6 bases). CDR3 length equals 15 residues. Per germline, CDR1 MNHEY and CDR2 SMNVEV (reference sequence). V was trimmed by 6 bases and J by 3 bases, leaving 14 bases between them. The CDR3 DNA sequence: TGTGCCAGCAGGGTCATGGGGGCTCACACCGGGGAGCTGTTTTTT. This translates into CASRVMGAHTGELFF.

V and J are TRBV4-3 and TRBJ1-2; TRBD1 might be the D (6 bases). Deletions cut 3 bases from V and 5 bases from J, with 16 bases between. Germline lookup yields CDR1 LGHNA and CDR2 YSLEER. This CDR3 region has 15 residues. The chain's CDR3 is CASSQGDTTGYGYTF. CDR3 DNA: TGCGCCAGCAGCCAGGGGGATACAACAGGGTATGGCTACACCTTC.

The V call is TRBV7-2, the J call TRBJ2-2; TRBD2 aligns across 9 bases. Germline V gene data show CDR1 as SGHTA and CDR2 as FQGNSA. The trim removed 4 bases at V and 2 bases at J, leaving 2 bases unmatched. The CDR3 spans 15 residues. The CDR3 loop is CASSSSGINTGELFF. Here the CDR3 DNA reads TGTGCCAGCAGCTCTAGCGGGATTAACACCGGGGAGCTGTTTTTT.

The CDR3 reads CASSQGGNTEAFF. The CDR3 DNA follows: TGTGCCAGCAGCCAGGGCGGGAACACTGAAGCTTTCTTT. The chain carries TRBV7-2 and TRBJ1-1; TRBD1 is a possible D gene (5 bases). This CDR3 has 13 amino acids. V was shortened by 5 bases and J by 1 base, with 8 bases between the two germline ends. CDR1 is SGHTA, CDR2 FQGNSA, per germline.

This rearrangement joins TRBV7-8 to TRBJ1-6; TRBD1 might be the D (6 bases). The germline CDR1 and CDR2 sequences are SGHVS and FQNEAQ. The CDR3 loop spans 17 amino acids. Trimming took off 7 bases at V and 0 bases at J, with 16 bases between the two ends. CDR3 bases: TGTGCCAGCAAGCCCAGGGGCTCGAGCTCCTATAATTCACCCCTCCACTTT. Translating it yields CASKPRGSSSYNSPLHF.

The CDR3 DNA follows: TGCGCCAGCAGCTTAGGCGGATTCGTGAACACTGAAGCTTTCTTT. Translation gives CASSLGGFVNTEAFF. V and J are TRBV5-1 and TRBJ1-1; no definite D call. From germline, CDR1 is SGHRS and CDR2 YFSETQ. The CDR3 is 15 amino acids. V was pared by 2 bases and J by 0 bases, with 11 bases between.

This chain connects TRBV7-9 to TRBJ1-4, with 8 nucleotides matching TRBD1. Germline loops: CDR1 SEHNR, CDR2 FQNEAQ (reference sequence). J lost 8 bases, V lost 1 base, and 9 bases had no gene match. CDR3 length: 16 residues. The CDR3 is CASSLGGQGAEEKLFF. In DNA, the CDR3 is TGTGCCAGCAGCTTAGGAGGACAGGGAGCTGAAGAAAAACTGTTTTTT. The entire variable domain, with the rest obtained from reference TRBV7-9 and TRBJ1-4, is as follows: DTGVSQNPRHKITKRGQNVTFRCDPISEHNRLYWYRQTLGQGPEFLTYFQNEAQLEKSRLLSDRFSAERPKGSFSTLEIQRTEQGDSAMYLCASSLGGQGAEEKLFFGSGTQLSVL.

In its sample, this clone was seen a few times. The chain employs TRBV6-2 or TRBV6-3 and TRBJ1-5; 7 bases agree with TRBD1. With 4 bases clipped from V and 0 bases from J, the junction kept 3 bases outside the gene matches. This CDR3 spans 15 amino acids. Germline-derived CDR1 and CDR2 are MNHEY and SVGEGT. The CDR3 DNA follows: TGTGCCAGCAGTTTCGCAGGGGGTAGCAATCAGCCCCAGCATTTT. Translating it yields CASSFAGGSNQPQHF.

The chain links TRBV5-4 to TRBJ1-1, with unresolved D. The CDR3 runs 15 residues. In germline, CDR1 is SGHNT, CDR2 YYREEE (reference sequence). Trimming cost V 0 bases and J 0 bases, with 9 bases left between them. The CDR3 sequence: CASSLGHTMNTEAFF. The CDR3 coding sequence is TGTGCCAGCAGCTTGGGCCACACCATGAACACTGAAGCTTTCTTT.

In its sample, this clone was seen a few times. The CDR3, as DNA: TGTGCCAGTAGACAGGGCGGCTATGGCTACACCTTC. As protein: CASRQGGYGYTF. V is TRBV19 and J is TRBJ1-2, with TRBD1 as a possible D gene (6 bases). V was cut by 6 bases and J by 4 bases, with 9 bases left in between. This CDR3 region has 12 residues. From germline, CDR1 is LNHDA and CDR2 SQIVND (reference sequence).

The chain links TRBV5-4 to TRBJ1-6; 8 bases align to TRBD1. Trimming cost V 4 bases and J 6 bases; bases outside gene matches: 3. CDR3 length: 14 residues. Germline V lookup: CDR1 SGHNT, CDR2 YYREEE (reference sequence). Written as DNA, the CDR3 is TGTGCCAGCAGCCTGGACAGGGCTAATTCACCCCTCCACTTT. This gives the protein CASSLDRANSPLHF.

CDR3 nucleotides: TGTGCCAGCAGGGCAGGGGTTTTGAACTATGGCTACACCTTC. Translation: CASRAGVLNYGYTF. The chain uses TRBV2 and TRBJ1-2; possibly TRBD1 for D (6 bases). The germline CDR1 and CDR2 sequences are SNHLY and FYNNEI. CDR3 length: 14 amino acids. The V end was cut by 6 bases, the J end by 2 bases, with 13 bases between. Using reference TRBV2 and TRBJ1-2 for the parts outside the CDR3, the full variable domain is EPEVTQTPSHQVTQMGQEVILRCVPISNHLYFYWYRQILGQKVEFLVSFYNNEISEKSEIFDDQFSVERPDGSNFTLKIRSTKLEDSAMYFCASRAGVLNYGYTFGSGTRLTVV.

The chain employs TRBV14 and TRBJ2-5; weak D call: TRBD2 (7 bases). Trimming removed 5 bases from V and 5 bases from J, with 18 bases in between. The CDR3 consists of 15 residues. The V gene's germline CDR1 is SGHDN and CDR2 FVKESK. The CDR3 sequence is CASSFSWGGAETQYF. CDR3 coding DNA: TGTGCCAGCAGCTTCTCGTGGGGGGGGGCGGAGACCCAGTACTTC.

The chain employs TRBV28 and TRBJ1-3, with D possibly being TRBD1 (5 bases). CDR1 and CDR2 (germline): MDHEN, SYDVKM. The CDR3 is 14 amino acids. The V and J ends lost 7 bases and 1 base respectively, with 11 bases between them. CDR3 in amino acids: CASKPGGSGNTIYF. CDR3 sequence (DNA): TGTGCCAGCAAACCCGGGGGGTCTGGAAACACCATATATTTT.

The chain combines TRBV6-5 with TRBJ1-5, with TRBD1 matching over 9 bases. Trimming took 5 bases from V and 6 from J; bases not matched to a gene: 5. The CDR3 loop spans 14 amino acids. Germline assignment: CDR1 MNHEY and CDR2 SVGAGI. The CDR3 loop reads CASSPHRGLQPQHF. As DNA, the CDR3 is TGTGCCAGCAGTCCTCACAGGGGGCTTCAGCCCCAGCATTTT.

The V gene is TRBV6-2 or TRBV6-3, the J gene TRBJ2-7; D unresolved. This CDR3 has 13 residues. Germline assignment: CDR1 MNHEY and CDR2 SVGEGT. The V gene lost 2 bases and the J gene lost 0 bases, with 5 bases spanning the gap. The CDR3 region has the DNA TGTGCCAGCAGTTACCCGAGCTCCTACGAGCAGTACGTC. Translating it yields CASSYPSSYEQYV.

The rearrangement links TRBV28 to TRBJ2-7, with a possible D match to TRBD1 (6 bases). The germline V gene has CDR1 MDHEN and CDR2 SYDVKM. The V and J ends lost 4 bases and 5 bases respectively, with 15 bases between them. The CDR3 length is 14 residues. The CDR3 DNA follows: TGTGCCAGCAGTTCACCCGGGACACCTCACGAGCAGTACGTC. The encoded protein is CASSSPGTPHEQYV.

The V call is TRBV20-1, the J call TRBJ2-5, with D perhaps TRBD2 (6 bases). CDR3 length: 14 amino acids. Germline V CDR1 and CDR2: DFQATT, SNEGSKA (reference sequence). V gave up 3 bases and J gave up 3 bases, with 14 bases separating them. The CDR3 DNA is TGCAGTGCTAGTGACGGACTAACTGAAGAGACCCAGTACTTC. Translation gives CSASDGLTEETQYF.

V and J are TRBV5-1 and TRBJ2-1; tentatively, D is TRBD2 (5 bases). The germline V gene has CDR1 SGHRS and CDR2 YFSETQ. The CDR3 runs 10 residues. V lost 7 bases and J lost 6, with 5 bases in between. The chain's CDR3 is CASGGNEQFF. Here the CDR3 DNA reads TGCGCCAGCGGAGGCAATGAGCAGTTCTTC.

The chain employs TRBV3-1 (or the pseudogene TRBV3-2) and TRBJ1-2; D might be TRBD1 (5 bases). This CDR3 is built from 13 residues. Trimming removed 3 bases at V and 6 bases at J, with 11 bases between. Germline V gene sequence: CDR1 LGHDT, CDR2 YNNKEL (reference sequence). The CDR3 spells CASSQGGLNGYTF. CDR3 nucleotide sequence: TGTGCCAGCAGCCAGGGGGGTCTAAATGGCTACACCTTC.

The rearrangement joins TRBV28 to TRBJ2-7, with TRBD1 matching over 9 bases. CDR3 length equals 15 residues. V trimming: 5 bases; J trimming: 5 bases; junction bases outside the gene matches: 10. In germline, CDR1 is MDHEN, CDR2 SYDVKM. The CDR3 region is CASSPGEDRGNEQYV. CDR3 sequence (DNA): TGTGCCAGCAGTCCGGGAGAGGACAGGGGCAACGAGCAGTACGTC.

The gene calls are TRBV7-9 and TRBJ2-1; 9 bases agree with TRBD2. CDR3 length equals 14 residues. Germline CDR1 SEHNR, CDR2 FQNEAQ (reference sequence). V lost 0 bases and J lost 12; bases outside the gene matches: 6. The CDR3 protein is CASSLADRGLAQFF. CDR3 DNA: TGTGCCAGCAGCTTAGCCGACCGGGGACTAGCGCAGTTCTTC.